The entry that follows covers one T cell receptor (beta chain) sequence. This clone was recorded only once. The antigen it recognizes is unknown. Base qualities were left out, and no much larger clone turns up one base away. The data derive from a study of blood T cell repertoires in COVID-19 (TCRdb year 2020). Turning to the overall study: Collaborator samples came from the United States, Italy and Spain and covered acute and convalescent phases of COVID-19. The material from the prospective study consisted of cDNA or gDNA derived from T cells, B-cell-depleted T cells, or PBMCs. Subjects who had been exposed to COVID-19, were actively infected with it, or had recovered from it provided the deeply sampled blood TCRbeta repertoires that made up the dataset. A freely available public database, intended as a resource for researchers studying the immune response to SARS-CoV-2, is where the repertoires were released. Samples were obtained from the ongoing ImmuneRACE study (first 160 participants) and from 1,200 or so subjects provided by 6 global collaborators. Nearly every sample came with metadata listing a de-identified subject ID, COVID-19 status, age in years and sex. Where HLA class I and class II types were available, the types were taken from metadata supplied by the sample provider, not from assay-based typing. The investigation overall reported the following: How much clinical and demographic metadata was included differed by source and by participant, and the metadata was provided uncurated.

TCRbeta CDR3 regions were amplified from genomic DNA using the immunoSEQ Assay, a bias-controlled multiplex PCR. On the authors' methods: Within the assay, amplification of reference gene primers was used to estimate how many nucleated cells each sample contained. To quantify the absolute abundance of each unique TCRbeta CDR3 rearrangement, sequence reads were collapsed and filtered. For each sample, productive Simpson clonality was calculated as the square root of Simpson's diversity index over productive rearrangements. The table was pulled from immuneACCESS by TCRdb, which kept in-frame rearrangements only. Such tables lose some clones; where checked, under half of the loss comes from unresolved V genes, and the rest has no known cause. V and J calls and clone size are copied from that table; D and trimming were computed from the DNA. The sample table shows 300,000 to 400,000 clones, and over 75% are seen once. Approximately 1% of the sample is taken by the ten largest.

In the prospective study, participants were roughly 18 to 100 years old, resided in about two dozen geographic areas of the United States, and were enrolled through a virtual design. Cohort assignment in the prospective study relied on participant-reported clinical history from a screening survey and a study questionnaire. In the prospective study, mobile phlebotomists collected whole blood, serum and a nasopharyngeal or oropharyngeal swab from each participant. Participants in the prospective study had the option to provide additional blood draws and questionnaires over an approximately 2-month period. Prospective study blood samples were shipped either frozen or at room temperature before DNA extraction. Sequencing was performed on PBMCs or T cells enriched from blood (not recorded which). The TCR was taken from a woman under 40 with acute COVID-19.

The DNA sequence reads TGTGCCAGCAGTTTATCATTATCAGATACGCAGTATTTT. Translated, it reads CASSLSLSDTQYF. The V and J genes are TRBV27 and TRBJ2-3, with the identity of the D gene unclear. The germline V gene (reference sequence) gives CDR1 as MNHEY and CDR2 as SMNVEV. From cysteine to phenylalanine, the CDR3 is 13 amino acids long. Of all the DNA, just the CDR3 is kept, 39 bases in frame from base 1. Deletion took 0 bases off V and 4 bases off J, with a span of 5 bases between the germline ends.